Listed below are T cell receptor beta chains from one sample, sequenced in a study of blood T cell repertoires in COVID-19. TCRdb's table, derived via immunoSEQ multiplex PCR, lists solely in-frame clones and lacks some. The profile shows some 300,000 clones, around 90% of them singletons. Sequences were obtained from PBMCs or T cells enriched from blood (not recorded which). These receptors originate from a woman under 30 with acute COVID-19. Both conserved end residues are part of each CDR3. A D gene is named only where the DNA matches it firmly. Expanded clones get a size class; other rows say once, few or many, or leave the size out.

TGTGCCAGCAGCTTGACTAGCGGGAGGGTAGAATACTACAATGAGCAGTTCTTC	CASSLTSGRVEYYNEQFF	TRBV5-6	TRBJ2-1	TRBD2	.
TGTGCCAGCAGCCGACTGAACCAAGAGACCCAGTACTTC	CASSRLNQETQYF	TRBV2	TRBJ2-5	.	.
TGTGCCAGCAGTGAAAGCGCAGGGGGCCGCAATTCACCCCTCCACTTT	CASSESAGGRNSPLHF	TRBV25-1	TRBJ1-6	TRBD1	.
TGTGCCAGCAGCCAAGAAAGGGGCGGGGCTAATGAAAAACTGTTTTTT	CASSQERGGANEKLFF	TRBV4-2	TRBJ1-4	.	.
TGTGCCAGCAGTTGGGACAGAGAGTCCACAGATACGCAGTATTTT	CASSWDRESTDTQYF	TRBV6-5	TRBJ2-3	TRBD1	.
TGTGCCAGCAGTTTAGGGACAGGGATTTCACCCCTCCACTTT	CASSLGTGISPLHF	TRBV28	TRBJ1-6	TRBD1	.
TGTGCCACCAGTGACGAGCGACAGGGGGCTTACGAGCAGTACTTC	CATSDERQGAYEQYF	TRBV24-1	TRBJ2-7	TRBD1	.
TGTGCCAGCAGTTACCGGGGTGGGTTTGGCTACACCTTC	CASSYRGGFGYTF	TRBV28	TRBJ1-2	.	.
TGTGCCAGCAGCCCCGGGACATACTCCACAGATACGCAGTATTTT	CASSPGTYSTDTQYF	TRBV11-3	TRBJ2-3	.	.
TGTGCCAGTTATGGGACTAGCGGGATATACGAGCAGTACTTC	CASYGTSGIYEQYF	TRBV2	TRBJ2-7	TRBD2	.
TGTGCCAGCAGCTACGGACAGTTTAACTATGGCTACACCTTC	CASSYGQFNYGYTF	TRBV5-4	TRBJ1-2	.	.
TGTGCCAGCAGTTTATGGACTAGAAATACAGATACGCAGTATTTT	CASSLWTRNTDTQYF	TRBV28	TRBJ2-3	.	.
TGTGCCAGCGTTCCTAGGCGGGGAAATGAGCAGTTCTTC	CASVPRRGNEQFF	TRBV7-9	TRBJ2-1	.	.
TGCAGCGTTGAGGGAAGGGGGAACTACGAGCAGTACTTC	CSVEGRGNYEQYF	TRBV29-1	TRBJ2-7	.	once
TGTGCCAGCAGTCCGGGACAGTACACCGGGGAGCTGTTTTTT	CASSPGQYTGELFF	TRBV27	TRBJ2-2	TRBD1	.
TGTGCCAGCAGTTACTCGACAGGGGGGTACGAGCAGTACTTC	CASSYSTGGYEQYF	TRBV6-5	TRBJ2-7	TRBD1	.
TGTGCCTGGAGTGTTGGGTCGGGACTAGTCGAATCCGAGCAGTACTTC	CAWSVGSGLVESEQYF	TRBV30	TRBJ2-7	TRBD2	.
TGTGCCAGCATTTCTGGAGGGAGTCACTACGAGCAGTACTTC	CASISGGSHYEQYF	TRBV28	TRBJ2-7	.	.
TGTGCCGGCAGACAGGGAGTGGGAGAGACCCAGTACTTC	CAGRQGVGETQYF	TRBV10-3	TRBJ2-5	TRBD1	.
TGTGCCAGCAGCTTAGGGACAGGGGGGAGCAATCAGCCCCAGCATTTT	CASSLGTGGSNQPQHF	TRBV7-6	TRBJ1-5	TRBD1	few
TGTGCCAGCAGTCATAGCGTAACCTACGAGCAGTACTTC	CASSHSVTYEQYF	TRBV7-9	TRBJ2-7	.	.
TGTGCCAGCTCCACCGGGCAGGGGCTCATGGGAGAGCAGTTCTTC	CASSTGQGLMGEQFF	TRBV28	TRBJ2-1	.	.
TGTGCCAGCAGTGAAGCGGGAGGTTCTAATGAGCAGTTCTTC	CASSEAGGSNEQFF	TRBV6-4	TRBJ2-1	TRBD2	.
TGTGCCAGCAGCGTCAGAGCGGGAGCCTTATACAATGAGCAGTTCTTC	CASSVRAGALYNEQFF	TRBV9	TRBJ2-1	TRBD2	.
TGTGCCAGCAGTGAAGGGGGGCCTAGCGGAGCCCAAGAGACCCAGTACTTC	CASSEGGPSGAQETQYF	TRBV2	TRBJ2-5	.	once
TGCGCCAGCAGCCAAGATAGAGGGAGCTCCTATAATTCACCCCTCCACTTT	CASSQDRGSSYNSPLHF	TRBV4-1	TRBJ1-6	.	.
TGTGCCAGCAGGATCACCCAGAACGAGCAGTACTTC	CASRITQNEQYF	TRBV27	TRBJ2-7	.	.
TGTGCCAGTACATTGAGCGGCCAAGAGACCCAGTACTTC	CASTLSGQETQYF	TRBV19	TRBJ2-5	.	.
TGTGCCAGCAGGTGGCCTCAGGGGCAGGGGGCATTTGGGACTGAAGCTTTCTTT	CASRWPQGQGAFGTEAFF	TRBV2	TRBJ1-1	TRBD1	.
TGTGCCAGCAGCTTGGGTAGAGGACTGCCCCAGCATTTT	CASSLGRGLPQHF	TRBV5-8	TRBJ1-5	.	.
TGTGCCAGCAGTTGGGCCAACTACAATGAGCAGTTCTTC	CASSWANYNEQFF	TRBV6-5	TRBJ2-1	.	.